This T cell receptor (beta chain) was profiled in a study of blood T cells in healthy people across ages (dated by TCRdb to 2015 to 2017). In the study overall: Template switching captured roughly one uniquely barcoded TCR beta cDNA molecule per two T cells in model experiments. The study analyzed two additional independent replicas of 1 million unique cDNA reads from the same blood draw for two donors, one aged 18 to 30 and one aged 80 or older. To avoid experimental bias, donors of different ages were spread randomly across the sequencing lanes. Age-related changes in TCR beta repertoire diversity were measured in the study by deep sequencing normalized with unique cDNA molecular identifiers. The donors were split into four age groups: young (average about 15 years), middle-aged (nearly 40), aged (about 62) and long-lived (roughly 86).

The method was 5' RACE. Sequencing was carried out with an Illumina HiSeq 2500. The second PCR ran for roughly 7 to 12 cycles and used a J-beta primer mix along with a sample-barcoded 5' primer. A template-switch 5' adaptor carrying 12 random nucleotides introduced a unique molecular identifier onto each TCR beta cDNA molecule. Each sample yielded at least 2.5 million CDR3-containing paired-end reads. All of the RNA was converted into first-strand cDNA using the Mint cDNA synthesis kit, with a TRBC-specific oligonucleotide serving as the primer. All cDNA was treated with uracil-DNA glycosylase and then went through a first 18-cycle PCR with the universal primers M1SS and BC2_uni_R. Concerning the study's data processing: Each sample was normalized by randomly selecting 1 million high-quality reads, each carrying a distinct molecular identifier. Instead of being binned into consensus sequences, reads that shared molecular identifiers were thrown out. MiTCR, run with a Q25 quality threshold and the strictest error-elimination algorithm, handled CDR3 identification, clonotype clustering and error correction. A nonparametric unseen species model using Euler transformation provided a lower-bound estimate of total TCR beta diversity. TCRdb handled the public reads itself, with Q25 trimming in fastp and clone calling in MiXCR, and kept productive beta chains. Rows are combined by CDR3 protein, so each entry shows the most common genes and DNA. Here the V and J calls rest on TCRdb's processing, not on the authors' analysis. Present in this sample are 910,000 or so distinct CDR3 sequences, around 54% of which were seen just once. The ten largest make up 20% to 25% of the sample.

Overall study outcomes, separate from this receptor: Compared with the aged group, the long-lived group had more naive CD4+ T cells, fewer expanded clones and increased TCR diversity, suggesting age selection. Total diversity estimates from one million sequenced T cells were considered lower bounds and underestimates. A strong correlation was found between observed TCR beta diversity and the percentage of naive T cells measured by flow cytometry. Donor CMV infection status was unknown, potentially confounding age-related changes in expanded clonotypes. Conclusive comparison of naive and antigen-experienced compartments was prevented by the profiling of bulk unsorted PBMCs. Observed TCR beta diversity per million T cells fell roughly linearly with age, and a significant reduction was already apparent by age about 36.

The roughly 39 donors, aged about 6 to 100 years, were systemically healthy Caucasian individuals from Russia. Each donor gave about 10 milliliters of peripheral blood, drawn into EDTA-treated Vacutainer tubes. Ficoll-Paque density-gradient centrifugation was used to isolate PBMCs, with at least 6.5 million obtained per sample. Total RNA was extracted from PBMCs with Trizol reagent, with at least 5 micrograms obtained per sample. Naive CD45RAhigh/CD27high T cell percentages were measured by flow cytometry on a PBMC aliquot from every donor. For CDR1 and CDR2, the germline V gene lists SGHRS and YFSETQ. V and J lose 0 bases and 4 bases, and a span of 10 bases separates them. The CDR3 measures 14 amino acids from cysteine to phenylalanine. The DNA shown is the 42-base CDR3, in frame from base 1. Worth noting for this clonotype: Its antigen is unknown. No base quality information exists; no much larger clone differs at one position.

The rearrangement joined TRBV5-1 to TRBJ1-1, and the D gene may be TRBD1, 5 bases matching. Sequencing was carried out using blood. The origin of this receptor is a woman aged 55 to 70 in good health. In nucleotides, the sequence is TGCGCCAGCAGCTTGGGGCAGGGAGGCACTGAAGCTTTCTTT. Translated, this gives CASSLGQGGTEAFF. The full variable domain, with segments outside the CDR3 supplied by the reference TRBV5-1 and TRBJ1-1 proteins, appears as KAGVTQTPRYLIKTRGQQVTLSCSPISGHRSVSWYQQTPGQGLQFLFEYFSETQRNKGNFPGRFSGRQFSNSRSEMNVSTLELGDSALYLCASSLGQGGTEAFFGQGTRLTVV.